This T cell receptor beta chain is drawn from a study of early T cells in non-severe SARS-CoV-2 infection. Study conclusions and caveats: VDJdb matches were skewed toward anti-spike CD8 T cell responses.

This clonotype was observed at least ten times. Its target is unknown. V dropped 3 bases and J dropped 9 bases, with 12 bases sitting between them. The CDR3 length is 13 residues. CDR1 is SEHNR, CDR2 FQNEAQ, per germline (reference sequence). TCRdb ran MiXCR on the 5' RACE reads and lists one entry per CDR3 protein. The table includes about 40,000 distinct CDR3 sequences, 4.7% detected once. The material sequenced was whole blood. The chain links TRBV7-9 to TRBJ2-1, with D unclear. The receptor was isolated from an adult who was a healthcare worker with PCR-confirmed SARS-CoV-2 infection or an uninfected control (not recorded which). In DNA, the CDR3 is TGTGCCAGCAGCTTTGGTGTCGTGGGTGAGCAGTTCTTC. Translation: CASSFGVVGEQFF.